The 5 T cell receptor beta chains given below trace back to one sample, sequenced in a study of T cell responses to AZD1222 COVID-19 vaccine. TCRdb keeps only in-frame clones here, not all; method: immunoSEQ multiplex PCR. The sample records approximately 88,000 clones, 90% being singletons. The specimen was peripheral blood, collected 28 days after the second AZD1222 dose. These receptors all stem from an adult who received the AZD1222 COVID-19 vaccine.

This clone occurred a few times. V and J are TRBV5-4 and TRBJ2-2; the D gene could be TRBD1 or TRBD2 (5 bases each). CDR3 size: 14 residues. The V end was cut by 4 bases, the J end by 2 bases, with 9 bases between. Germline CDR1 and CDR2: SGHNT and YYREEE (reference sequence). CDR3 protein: CASSPGPNTGELFF. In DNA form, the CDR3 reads TGTGCCAGCAGCCCGGGACCAAACACCGGGGAGCTGTTTTTT.

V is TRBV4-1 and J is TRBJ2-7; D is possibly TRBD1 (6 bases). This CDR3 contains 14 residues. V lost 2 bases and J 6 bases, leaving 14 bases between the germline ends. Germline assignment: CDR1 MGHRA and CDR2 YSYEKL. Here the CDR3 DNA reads TGCGCCAGCAGCCAAAGCGTCCCAGGGGTCGAGCAGTACTTC. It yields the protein CASSQSVPGVEQYF.

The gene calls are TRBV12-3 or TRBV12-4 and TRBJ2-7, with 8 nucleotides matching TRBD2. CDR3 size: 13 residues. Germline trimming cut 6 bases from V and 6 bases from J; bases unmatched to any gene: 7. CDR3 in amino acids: CASRHSGVAEQYF. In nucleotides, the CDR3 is TGTGCCAGCAGGCATAGCGGGGTGGCCGAGCAGTACTTC.

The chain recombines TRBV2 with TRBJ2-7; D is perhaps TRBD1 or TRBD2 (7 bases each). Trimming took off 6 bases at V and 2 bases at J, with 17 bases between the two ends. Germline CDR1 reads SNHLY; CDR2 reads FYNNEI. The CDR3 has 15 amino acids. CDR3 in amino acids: CASRAGTAVTYEQYF. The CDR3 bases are TGTGCCAGCAGAGCGGGGACAGCGGTTACCTACGAGCAGTACTTC.

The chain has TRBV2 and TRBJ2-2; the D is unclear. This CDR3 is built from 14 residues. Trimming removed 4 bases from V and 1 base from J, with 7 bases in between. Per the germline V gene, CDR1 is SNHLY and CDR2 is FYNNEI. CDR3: CASSASRNTGELFF. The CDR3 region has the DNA TGTGCCAGCAGTGCGAGTAGGAACACCGGGGAGCTGTTTTTT.